The 32 T cell receptor beta chains in this list originate from one sample, sequenced in a study of Ad26.COV2.S vaccination and SARS-CoV-2 variants. Treatment of the sample: some 20 received Ad26.COV2.S at low or high dose, single or two shots; roughly five received placebo; per-sample allocation not given. Sampling happened 63 days after the first vaccine or placebo injection. The assay was immunoSEQ multiplex PCR, and TCRdb's table has in-frame clones only and misses some. The data hold 350,000 to 500,000 clones, with 90% observed a single time. This specimen consisted of peripheral blood, obtained in a trial of Ad26.COV2.S vaccine versus placebo. The receptor source for this set is a person aged 18 to 65 who received the Ad26.COV2.S COVID-19 vaccine or a placebo.

The gene calls are TRBV4-2 and TRBJ2-3; TRBD2 matches at 7 bases. With V trimmed by 0 bases and J by 2 bases, 8 bases remained unmatched. The CDR3 has 17 amino acids. CDR1 and CDR2 (germline): LGHNA, YNFKEQ. CDR3 nucleotide sequence: TGTGCCAGCAGCCAAGAATTCAAGCGGGATTCCACAGATACGCAGTATTTT. Translation: CASSQEFKRDSTDTQYF.

The chain is built from TRBV7-9 and TRBJ2-7, with TRBD1 as a possible D gene (6 bases). V gave up 5 bases and J gave up 6 bases, with 17 bases separating them. The germline gives CDR1 SEHNR, CDR2 FQNEAQ (reference sequence). CDR3 length: 14 amino acids. DNA of the CDR3: TGTGCCAGCAGCGGTCTACTCAGGGGCGCCGAGCAGTACTTC. Its translation: CASSGLLRGAEQYF.

The count of this clone is one. One end of the junction fails to match germline, which may point to a read error. The V and J genes are TRBV3-1 (or the pseudogene TRBV3-2) and TRBJ2-1, with D uncertain. CDR1 is LGHDT and CDR2 is YNNKEL in the germline V gene (reference sequence). The CDR3 contains 16 residues. The CDR3 is CASSPLFPGEYNEQFF. CDR3 nucleotide sequence: TGTGCCAGCAGCCCCCTTTTTCCTGGGGAATACAATGAACAGTTCTTC.

The genes are TRBV4-1 and TRBJ2-7; tentative D call: TRBD2 (6 bases). Trimming took off 4 bases at V and 0 bases at J, with 10 bases between the two ends. CDR3 length: 14 residues. Germline assignment: CDR1 MGHRA and CDR2 YSYEKL. CDR3 sequence: CASSPRDFSYEQYF. The CDR3 coding sequence is TGCGCCAGCAGCCCGCGGGACTTCTCCTACGAGCAGTACTTC.

V and J are TRBV7-8 and TRBJ2-7; D perhaps matches TRBD2 (7 bases). V lost 4 bases and J lost 3, with 16 bases in between. The CDR3 consists of 15 residues. CDR1 SGHVS and CDR2 FQNEAQ come from the germline V gene. CDR3 sequence reads: CASSSGGGRGYEQYF. The CDR3 region has the DNA TGTGCCAGCAGCTCTGGGGGCGGGAGAGGCTACGAGCAGTACTTC.

The chain employs TRBV28 and TRBJ2-6, with 9 bases aligning to TRBD1. Germline V gene lookup returns CDR1 MDHEN and CDR2 SYDVKM. The CDR3 contains 16 residues. V shed 5 bases, J shed 3 bases, and the junction held 5 bases outside the gene matches. The CDR3 coding sequence is TGTGCCAGCAGTCCACGGACAGGGGTTGGGGCCAACGTCCTGACTTTC. It yields the protein CASSPRTGVGANVLTF.

The CDR3 region has the DNA TGTGCCAGCAGCCCAAAGACTGGAAGCACAGATACGCAGTATTTT. Its translation: CASSPKTGSTDTQYF. The rearrangement uses TRBV7-2 and TRBJ2-3; D gene ambiguous. Trimming left V 5 bases short and J 0 bases short, with 12 bases between. This CDR3 comprises 15 residues. The V gene's germline CDR1 is SGHTA and CDR2 FQGNSA. Supplemented by reference TRBV7-2 and TRBJ2-3, the full variable domain reads GAGVSQSPSNKVTEKGKDVELRCDPISGHTALYWYRQSLGQGLEFLIYFQGNSAPDKSGLPSDRFSAERTGGSVSTLTIQRTQQEDSAVYLCASSPKTGSTDTQYFGPGTRLTVL.

The chain employs TRBV24-1 and TRBJ2-1, with D perhaps matching TRBD1 (6 bases). V dropped 3 bases and J dropped 3 bases, with 14 bases sitting between them. There are 16 residues in the CDR3. Germline V gene data show CDR1 as KGHDR and CDR2 as SFDVKD. This CDR3 reads CATSDQTGFVYNEQFF. The CDR3 DNA sequence: TGTGCCACCAGTGATCAAACAGGGTTCGTCTACAATGAGCAGTTCTTC.

This sequence joins TRBV7-3 and TRBJ2-7; D is uncertain. Trimming pared 5 bases from V and 0 bases from J, leaving 8 bases between. CDR1 is SGHTA, CDR2 FQGTGA, per germline. The CDR3 runs 13 residues. The CDR3 protein is CASSASGSYEQYF. In nucleotides, the CDR3 is TGTGCCAGCAGCGCTAGTGGCTCCTACGAGCAGTACTTC.

The chain employs TRBV24-1 and TRBJ2-3, with D unresolved. CDR3 length equals 14 residues. Germline values: CDR1 KGHDR, CDR2 SFDVKD. Trimming took 4 bases from V and 2 from J, leaving 9 bases between them. CDR3 DNA sequence: TGTGCCACCAGTGACTTGACGACCACAGATACGCAGTATTTT. Translated: CATSDLTTTDTQYF.

This sequence joins TRBV5-1 and TRBJ2-5, with TRBD2 identical over 8 bases. The germline CDR1 and CDR2 sequences are SGHRS and YFSETQ. V lost 2 bases, J lost 5 bases, and 5 bases stayed unmatched. The CDR3 has 14 residues. CDR3 in amino acids: CASSFSGADETQYF. The CDR3 nucleotides are TGCGCCAGCAGCTTTAGCGGGGCCGACGAGACCCAGTACTTC.

The J gene is TRBJ2-1, the V gene TRBV7-2, with D maybe TRBD2 (5 bases). The CDR3 is 16 amino acids. Germline CDR1 SGHTA, CDR2 FQGNSA. V lost 2 bases and J lost 1, with 12 bases in between. CDR3 in amino acids: CASSLFTGRSYNEQFF. The CDR3 DNA sequence: TGTGCCAGCAGCTTATTTACGGGGAGATCCTACAATGAGCAGTTCTTC. Full variable domain (missing parts from reference TRBV7-2 and TRBJ2-1): GAGVSQSPSNKVTEKGKDVELRCDPISGHTALYWYRQSLGQGLEFLIYFQGNSAPDKSGLPSDRFSAERTGGSVSTLTIQRTQQEDSAVYLCASSLFTGRSYNEQFFGPGTRLTVL.

In this sample, this clone turned up once. The V call is TRBV6-2 or TRBV6-3, the J call TRBJ1-1, with 7 bases lining up with TRBD1. The CDR3 contains 14 residues. With V trimmed by 0 bases and J by 7 bases, 5 bases remained unmatched. CDR1 and CDR2 from the germline V gene are MNHEY and SVGEGT. For the CDR3, the DNA is TGTGCCAGCAGTTACTCGGGATGGACAGGTGAAGCTTTCTTT. The encoded protein is CASSYSGWTGEAFF.

The chain has TRBV18 and TRBJ2-5; weak D call: TRBD1 (6 bases). Trimming left V 0 bases short and J 4 bases short, with 12 bases between. This CDR3 is built from 15 residues. The germline V gene has CDR1 KGHSH and CDR2 LQKENI. For the CDR3, the DNA is TGTGCCAGCTCACCACCTGAGACAGGAGGAGAGACCCAGTACTTC. Translation gives CASSPPETGGETQYF.

The rearrangement links TRBV29-1 to TRBJ2-1; D is tentatively TRBD1 or TRBD2 (5 bases each). Germline loops: CDR1 SQVTM, CDR2 ANQGSEA. This CDR3 region has 14 residues. V was shortened by 2 bases and J by 8 bases, with 16 bases between the two germline ends. CDR3 sequence (DNA): TGCAGCGTTGAACTCGCGGGCAAAGGGGATGAGCAGTTCTTC. Amino acid sequence: CSVELAGKGDEQFF.

Details on this clone: This sample includes further DNA sequences coding for the same CDR3. The chain is built from TRBV14 and TRBJ2-1; 7 bases are a match to TRBD2. Germline V gene sequence: CDR1 SGHDN, CDR2 FVKESK. The CDR3 consists of 14 residues. V shed 4 bases, J shed 0 bases, and the junction held 0 bases outside the gene matches. CDR3 protein: CASSRGGSYNEQFF. The CDR3 DNA reads as TGTGCCAGCAGCCGCGGGGGCTCCTACAATGAGCAGTTCTTC.

This sequence joins TRBV28 and TRBJ2-7, with TRBD1 as a possible D gene (5 bases). The CDR3 runs 17 residues. CDR1 and CDR2 from the germline V gene are MDHEN and SYDVKM. Trimming stripped 5 bases from V and 4 bases from J, with 24 bases between. This chain's CDR3 is CASSLLGQPPVDYEQYF. The CDR3 DNA sequence: TGTGCCAGCAGTCTCCTGGGGCAGCCCCCAGTTGATTACGAGCAGTACTTC.

This clone showed up just once. The rearrangement links TRBV2 to TRBJ2-1; no clear D. The CDR3 is 12 amino acids. Germline values: CDR1 SNHLY, CDR2 FYNNEI. V lost 6 bases, J lost 9 bases, and 12 bases lay in between. CDR3 in DNA: TGTGCCAGCAGGAGGTCTGGATTTGAGCAGTTCTTC. This gives the protein CASRRSGFEQFF.

The J gene is TRBJ2-5, the V gene TRBV19; 8 bases map to TRBD2. This CDR3 is 13 amino acids long. Germline-derived CDR1 and CDR2 are LNHDA and SQIVND (reference sequence). Trimming removed 6 bases from V and 7 bases from J; junction bases left unmatched: 7. The CDR3 sequence: CASSGRVLGTQYF. The DNA for the CDR3 is TGTGCCAGTAGCGGGAGGGTCCTGGGGACCCAGTACTTC.

This rearrangement joins TRBV27 to TRBJ2-7, with TRBD1 matching over 7 bases. This CDR3 comprises 15 residues. CDR1 is MNHEY, CDR2 SMNVEV, per germline (reference sequence). The V and J ends lost 3 bases and 3 bases, in that order; junction bases with no gene match: 8. CDR3 bases: TGTGCCAGCAGTTTCACCTCGGACAGGTTCTACGAGCAGTACTTC. Translation: CASSFTSDRFYEQYF.

The V call is TRBV19, the J call TRBJ1-2; 7 bases are a match to TRBD1. This CDR3 has 15 residues. Germline trimming cut 4 bases from V and 4 bases from J; bases unmatched to any gene: 9. Germline CDR1 is LNHDA and CDR2 is SQIVND (reference sequence). The CDR3 protein is CASSSPMTGPYGYTF. DNA of the CDR3: TGTGCCAGTAGTAGCCCGATGACAGGGCCCTATGGCTACACCTTC.

The chain has TRBV6-6 and TRBJ1-4; possible D gene TRBD1, 5 bases. Germline V gene data show CDR1 as MNHNY and CDR2 as SVGAGI (reference sequence). Trimming removed 2 bases from V and 8 bases from J, with 6 bases in between. The CDR3 extends over 12 amino acids. DNA for the CDR3: TGTGCCAGCAGTTACGGGGGGGAAAAACTGTTTTTT. Translating it yields CASSYGGEKLFF.

The rearrangement uses TRBV4-1 and TRBJ2-1, with a tentative D call TRBD1 (5 bases). This CDR3 contains 13 residues. With 1 base removed from V and 6 bases from J, the gap between germline ends came to 7 bases. Germline CDR1 is MGHRA and CDR2 is YSYEKL. Here the CDR3 DNA reads TGCGCCAGCAGCCAAGGTAGGGGCAATGAGCAGTTCTTC. It is translated as CASSQGRGNEQFF.

The chain employs TRBV3-1 (or the pseudogene TRBV3-2) and TRBJ2-3, with a possible D match to TRBD2 (5 bases). CDR1 is LGHDT, CDR2 YNNKEL, per germline (reference sequence). V dropped 3 bases and J dropped 0 bases, with 7 bases sitting between them. This CDR3 has 14 residues. The CDR3 reads CASSQRASTDTQYF. As DNA, the CDR3 is TGTGCCAGCAGCCAGAGGGCCAGCACAGATACGCAGTATTTT.

The rearrangement uses TRBV19 and TRBJ1-2; 8 bases match TRBD1. The CDR3 totals 15 residues. CDR1 is LNHDA and CDR2 is SQIVND in the germline V gene (reference sequence). V trimming: 3 bases; J trimming: 3 bases; junction bases outside the gene matches: 6. CDR3 in amino acids: CASSMVRGRDYGYTF. The CDR3 nucleotides are TGTGCCAGTAGTATGGTCAGGGGGCGCGACTATGGCTACACCTTC.

This rearrangement joins TRBV20-1 to TRBJ2-1; no definite D call. CDR1 DFQATT and CDR2 SNEGSKA come from the germline V gene (reference sequence). This CDR3 comprises 11 residues. V lost 5 bases and J lost 7, with 9 bases in between. The chain's CDR3 is CSARSWNEQFF. The CDR3 nucleotides are TGCAGTGCTCGTAGCTGGAATGAGCAGTTCTTC.

In this sample, this clone turned up once. The chain uses TRBV5-1 and TRBJ1-4; weak D call: TRBD1 (5 bases). V was shortened by 0 bases and J by 8 bases, with 11 bases between the two germline ends. This CDR3 has 14 amino acids. Germline CDR1 and CDR2: SGHRS and YFSETQ. CDR3 residues: CASSLGRVGEKLFF. CDR3 DNA: TGCGCCAGCAGCTTGGGCAGGGTAGGCGAAAAACTGTTTTTT.

V usage is TRBV11-2 and J usage is TRBJ2-2; possible D gene TRBD2, 5 bases. Germline V lookup: CDR1 SGHAT, CDR2 FQNNGV. The CDR3 spans 18 residues. The germline V and J ends were trimmed by 2 bases and 5 bases, with 21 bases remaining between them. CDR3 amino acids: CASSLRFVRGPGTGELFF. The CDR3, as DNA: TGTGCCAGCAGCTTACGATTCGTAAGAGGGCCGGGTACCGGGGAGCTGTTTTTT.

The chain carries TRBV7-3 and TRBJ2-7; D possibly matches TRBD1 or TRBD2 (5 bases each). This CDR3 region has 13 residues. Germline-derived CDR1 and CDR2 are SGHTA and FQGTGA. V lost 0 bases and J 6 bases, leaving 9 bases between the germline ends. CDR3 DNA sequence: TGTGCCAGCAGCTTAACGGGGACGGGCGAGCAGTACTTC. This gives the protein CASSLTGTGEQYF.

CDR3 nucleotide sequence: TGCGCCAGCTCACTACATCCCGGACAGAAGACTGAAGCTTTCTTT. Its translation is CASSLHPGQKTEAFF. This chain connects TRBV5-1 to TRBJ1-1; a possible D gene is TRBD1 (6 bases). Germline CDR1 is SGHRS and CDR2 is YFSETQ. This CDR3 has 15 amino acids. Trimming pared 7 bases from V and 5 bases from J, leaving 21 bases between.

The chain joins TRBV28 to TRBJ1-2; TRBD1 agrees at 11 bases. Trimming took 1 base from V and 7 from J; bases not matched to a gene: 5. The CDR3 runs 15 residues. Looked up from germline, CDR1 is MDHEN and CDR2 is SYDVKM. Here the CDR3 reads CASSLSDRGLSGYTF. The CDR3 DNA is TGTGCCAGCAGTTTATCGGACAGGGGGCTAAGTGGCTACACCTTC.

This clone was seen a handful of times. The chain uses TRBV6-5 and TRBJ2-7, with TRBD2 matching 12 bases. Per the germline V gene, CDR1 is MNHEY and CDR2 is SVGAGI. CDR3 length equals 16 residues. J was trimmed by 3 bases and V by 4 bases; bases with no gene match: 7. CDR3 residues: CASSSRTSGTIYEQYF. The DNA of the CDR3 is TGTGCCAGCAGTTCGCGGACTAGCGGGACCATCTACGAGCAGTACTTC.